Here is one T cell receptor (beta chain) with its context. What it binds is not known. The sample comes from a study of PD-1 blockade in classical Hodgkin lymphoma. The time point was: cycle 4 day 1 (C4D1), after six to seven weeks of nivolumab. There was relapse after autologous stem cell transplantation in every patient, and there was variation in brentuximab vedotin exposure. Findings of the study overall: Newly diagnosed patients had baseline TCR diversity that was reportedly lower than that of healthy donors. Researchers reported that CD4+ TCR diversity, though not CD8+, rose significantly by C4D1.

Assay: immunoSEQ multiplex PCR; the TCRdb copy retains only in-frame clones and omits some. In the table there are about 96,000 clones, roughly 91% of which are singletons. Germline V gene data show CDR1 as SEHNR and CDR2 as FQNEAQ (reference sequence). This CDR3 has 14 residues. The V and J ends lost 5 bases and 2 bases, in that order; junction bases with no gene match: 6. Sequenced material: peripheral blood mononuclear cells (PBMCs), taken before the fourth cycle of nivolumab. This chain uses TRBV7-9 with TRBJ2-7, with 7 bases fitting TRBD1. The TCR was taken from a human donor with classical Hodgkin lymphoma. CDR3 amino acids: CASSRWTGTYEQYF. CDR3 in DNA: TGTGCCAGCAGCCGGTGGACAGGAACCTACGAGCAGTACTTC. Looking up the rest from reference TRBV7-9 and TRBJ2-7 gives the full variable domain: DTGVSQNPRHKITKRGQNVTFRCDPISEHNRLYWYRQTLGQGPEFLTYFQNEAQLEKSRLLSDRFSAERPKGSFSTLEIQRTEQGDSAMYLCASSRWTGTYEQYFGPGTRLTVT.